Below, 9 T cell receptor beta chains from the same sample are listed, as sequenced in a study of blood T cell repertoires in COVID-19. The method was immunoSEQ multiplex PCR; TCRdb's version includes in-frame clones alone and lacks a portion of them. Among 80,000 to 90,000 clones listed, less than 90% were seen once. The sample taken for sequencing was peripheral blood. The receptors here all came from an elderly man with active or convalescent COVID-19.

The chain links TRBV19 to TRBJ2-4; 7 bases line up with TRBD2. V lost 4 bases to trimming and J lost 5 bases; unmatched junction nucleotides: 8. From germline, CDR1 is LNHDA and CDR2 SQIVND (reference sequence). This CDR3 spans 15 amino acids. CDR3 DNA sequence: TGTGCCAGTAGTAGCCAGCGGGGTGGCGAAAACATTCAGTACTTC. Translated, it gives CASSSQRGGENIQYF.

This chain uses TRBV11-2 with TRBJ1-1; 7 bases align to TRBD1. This CDR3 region has 13 residues. The germline gives CDR1 SGHAT, CDR2 FQNNGV. V lost 4 bases to trimming and J lost 4 bases; unmatched junction nucleotides: 3. The CDR3 DNA reads TGTGCCAGCAGCTCCGACAGGGCCACTGAAGCTTTCTTT. Amino acids: CASSSDRATEAFF.

The J gene is TRBJ1-5, the V gene TRBV4-1, with 7 bases lining up with TRBD1. The ends lost 1 base at V and 6 bases at J; junction bases unmatched: 6. This CDR3 is 15 amino acids long. The germline V gene encodes CDR1 MGHRA and CDR2 YSYEKL. CDR3 sequence (DNA): TGCGCCAGCAGCCAAGGGACAGGTGGCTCTCAGCCCCAGCATTTT. It is translated as CASSQGTGGSQPQHF.

This chain links TRBV4-1 with TRBJ2-1, with TRBD2 matching 10 bases. The germline V gene has CDR1 MGHRA and CDR2 YSYEKL. Unmatched junction bases numbered 9, after V lost 2 bases and J lost 8 bases. The CDR3 runs 16 residues. CDR3 bases: TGCGCCAGCAGCCAAAGACCGGGACTAGCGATGGATGAGCAGTTCTTC. As protein: CASSQRPGLAMDEQFF.

The CDR3 loop reads CASSKDRGLSPLHF. CDR3 nucleotide sequence: TGTGCCAGCAGCAAGGACAGGGGGCTTTCACCCCTCCACTTT. V usage is TRBV7-8 and J usage is TRBJ1-6, with 11 bases fitting TRBD1. The V segment lost 5 bases and the J segment 9 bases; nucleotides outside the gene matches: 3. Germline CDR1 reads SGHVS; CDR2 reads FQNEAQ. The CDR3 runs 14 residues.

The gene calls are TRBV4-1 and TRBJ2-7; a weak D match, TRBD1 (6 bases). CDR3 size: 15 residues. V lost 1 base and J lost 0, with 10 bases in between. CDR1 and CDR2 (germline): MGHRA, YSYEKL. CDR3: CASSQVGGASYEQYF. The CDR3 nucleotides read TGCGCCAGCAGCCAAGTAGGGGGAGCCTCCTACGAGCAGTACTTC.

The chain links TRBV27 to TRBJ2-2, with D perhaps TRBD1 (5 bases). The V end lost 7 bases, the J end lost 6 bases, and 15 bases lay between the germline ends. The CDR3 totals 14 residues. Germline-derived CDR1 and CDR2 are MNHEY and SMNVEV (reference sequence). The CDR3 sequence is CASTLGVGPGELFF. DNA of the CDR3: TGTGCCAGCACCTTAGGGGTCGGCCCCGGGGAGCTGTTTTTT.

V usage is TRBV2 and J usage is TRBJ2-6, with D uncertain. Between the trimmed V and J ends, which lost 7 bases and 0 bases, there was a span of 7 bases. Germline V CDR1 and CDR2: SNHLY, FYNNEI. This CDR3 comprises 14 residues. The CDR3 bases are TGTGCCAGCAAGAGGAGCTCTGGGGCCAACGTCCTGACTTTC. Amino acid sequence: CASKRSSGANVLTF. The entire variable domain, with the rest obtained from reference TRBV2 and TRBJ2-6, is as follows: EPEVTQTPSHQVTQMGQEVILRCVPISNHLYFYWYRQILGQKVEFLVSFYNNEISEKSEIFDDQFSVERPDGSNFTLKIRSTKLEDSAMYFCASKRSSGANVLTFGAGSRLTVL.

V gene TRBV27 combines with J gene TRBJ1-4; D is ambiguous. Trimming removed 4 bases from V and 0 bases from J, with 9 bases in between. The germline V gene has CDR1 MNHEY and CDR2 SMNVEV (reference sequence). The CDR3 contains 15 residues. The CDR3 region has the DNA TGTGCCAGCAGTTCCATAGCCGCAACTAATGAAAAACTGTTTTTT. This encodes CASSSIAATNEKLFF. Variable domain in full (rest from reference TRBV27 and TRBJ1-4): EAQVTQNPRYLITVTGKKLTVTCSQNMNHEYMSWYRQDPGLGLRQIYYSMNVEVTDKGDVPEGYKVSRKEKRNFPLILESPSPNQTSLYFCASSSIAATNEKLFFGSGTQLSVL.